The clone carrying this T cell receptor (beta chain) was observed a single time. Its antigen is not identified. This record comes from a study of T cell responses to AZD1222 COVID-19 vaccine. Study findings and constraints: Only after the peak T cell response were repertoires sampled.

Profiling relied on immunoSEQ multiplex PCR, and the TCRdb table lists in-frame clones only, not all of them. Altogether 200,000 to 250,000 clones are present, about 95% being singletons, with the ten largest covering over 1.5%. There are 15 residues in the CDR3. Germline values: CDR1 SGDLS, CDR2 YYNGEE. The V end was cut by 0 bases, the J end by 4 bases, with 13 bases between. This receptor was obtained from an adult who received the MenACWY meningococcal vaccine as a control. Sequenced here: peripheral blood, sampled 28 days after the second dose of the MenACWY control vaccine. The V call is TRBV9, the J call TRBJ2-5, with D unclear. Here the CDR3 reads CASSVVDGRRETQYF. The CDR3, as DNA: TGTGCCAGCAGCGTAGTCGACGGCCGGAGAGAGACCCAGTACTTC.